The 30 T cell receptor beta chains below were found in one sample sequenced in a study of control samples from healthy donors and cancer patients. Sequenced by immunoSEQ multiplex PCR; TCRdb stores in-frame clones only, minus some. The table lists about 250,000 clones, approximately 80% of them singletons, with less than 15% in the top ten. Sequencing was carried out using PBMCs. The receptors were gathered from an older woman with lung cancer.

This chain links TRBV28 with TRBJ1-5; D gene ambiguous. Looked up from germline, CDR1 is MDHEN and CDR2 is SYDVKM. CDR3 length: 14 amino acids. The V end was cut by 1 base, the J end by 11 bases, with 15 bases between. This chain's CDR3 is CASSLLTGLPSQHF. The DNA for the CDR3 is TGTGCCAGCAGTTTATTAACCGGTCTACCGTCCCAGCATTTT. Full variable domain (rest looked up from reference TRBV28 and TRBJ1-5): DVKVTQSSRYLVKRTGEKVFLECVQDMDHENMFWYRQDPGLGLRLIYFSYDVKMKEKGDIPEGYSVSREKKERFSLILESASTNQTSMYLCASSLLTGLPSQHFGDGTRLSIL.

The V and J genes are TRBV28 and TRBJ2-7; no clear D gene. V was cut by 1 base and J by 5 bases, with 3 bases left in between. From germline, CDR1 is MDHEN and CDR2 SYDVKM. This CDR3 comprises 11 residues. For the CDR3, the DNA is TGTGCCAGCAGTTTATACCACGAGCAGTACTTC. It codes for CASSLYHEQYF.

This clone occurred many times. This sequence joins TRBV7-9 and TRBJ1-1; D is undetermined. V was clipped by 8 bases and J by 0 bases, with 4 bases between them. Per germline, CDR1 SEHNR and CDR2 FQNEAQ (reference sequence). This CDR3 contains 11 residues. The CDR3 region is CASVMNTEAFF. CDR3 nucleotides: TGTGCCAGCGTAATGAACACTGAAGCTTTCTTT. Full variable domain (outside the CDR3, taken from reference TRBV7-9 and TRBJ1-1): DTGVSQNPRHKITKRGQNVTFRCDPISEHNRLYWYRQTLGQGPEFLTYFQNEAQLEKSRLLSDRFSAERPKGSFSTLEIQRTEQGDSAMYLCASVMNTEAFFGQGTRLTVV.

The rearrangement joins TRBV9 to TRBJ1-1; tentative D call: TRBD1 (5 bases). Germline CDR1 is SGDLS and CDR2 is YYNGEE. Trimming stripped 0 bases from V and 1 base from J, with 10 bases between. The CDR3 loop spans 15 amino acids. CDR3: CASSVDGRANTEAFF. CDR3 DNA: TGTGCCAGCAGCGTAGATGGCAGGGCGAACACTGAAGCTTTCTTT.

The chain combines TRBV11-3 with TRBJ2-1; tentative D call: TRBD2 (6 bases). The CDR3 length is 15 residues. Germline V CDR1 and CDR2: SGHNT, YENEEA. V gave up 1 base and J gave up 5 bases, with 12 bases separating them. The CDR3 reads CASSLAGTGNNEQFF. The CDR3 DNA sequence: TGTGCCAGCAGCTTAGCCGGGACTGGGAACAATGAGCAGTTCTTC.

The chain recombines TRBV11-2 with TRBJ2-5; 10 nucleotides match TRBD2. J lost 3 bases, V lost 5 bases, and 6 bases had no gene match. The CDR3 extends over 15 amino acids. Germline loops: CDR1 SGHAT, CDR2 FQNNGV. CDR3 protein: CASSSRLAGKETQYF. CDR3 sequence (DNA): TGTGCCAGCAGCAGCAGACTAGCGGGTAAAGAGACCCAGTACTTC. The complete variable domain, with remaining parts taken from reference TRBV11-2 and TRBJ2-5, reads EAGVAQSPRYKIIEKRQSVAFWCNPISGHATLYWYQQILGQGPKLLIQFQNNGVVDDSQLPKDRFSAERLKGVDSTLKIQPAKLEDSAVYLCASSSRLAGKETQYFGPGTRLLVL.

V is TRBV20-1 and J is TRBJ2-3; no firm D call. V was pared by 0 bases and J by 6 bases, with 4 bases between. There are 11 residues in the CDR3. Germline V gene lookup returns CDR1 DFQATT and CDR2 SNEGSKA (reference sequence). The CDR3 sequence is CSARDPDTQYF. The DNA of the CDR3 is TGCAGTGCTAGAGATCCGGATACGCAGTATTTT.

This CDR3 is CASSVAGATSGNTIYF. The CDR3 region has the DNA TGTGCCAGCAGCGTAGCAGGGGCCACCTCTGGAAACACCATATATTTT. The chain combines TRBV9 with TRBJ1-3; perhaps TRBD1 as D (6 bases). CDR1 is SGDLS and CDR2 is YYNGEE in the germline V gene. The CDR3 totals 16 residues. V gave up 0 bases and J gave up 0 bases, with 10 bases separating them. Using reference TRBV9 and TRBJ1-3 for the parts outside the CDR3, the full variable domain is DSGVTQTPKHLITATGQRVTLRCSPRSGDLSVYWYQQSLDQGLQFLIQYYNGEERAKGNILERFSAQQFPDLHSELNLSSLELGDSALYFCASSVAGATSGNTIYFGEGSWLTVV.

The chain combines TRBV27 with TRBJ1-5; D uncertain. The germline V gene has CDR1 MNHEY and CDR2 SMNVEV (reference sequence). The CDR3 contains 15 residues. Trimming stripped 3 bases from V and 0 bases from J, with 9 bases between. The CDR3 DNA reads TGTGCCAGCAGTTTTGAATCTGATAGCAATCAGCCCCAGCATTTT. Translated: CASSFESDSNQPQHF.

The chain is built from TRBV2 and TRBJ1-6; the D is unclear. Trimming pared 7 bases from V and 5 bases from J, leaving 9 bases between. CDR1 and CDR2 (germline): SNHLY, FYNNEI. The CDR3 has 13 amino acids. This CDR3 reads CASKPIDNSPLHF. CDR3 DNA: TGTGCCAGCAAGCCGATAGATAATTCACCCCTCCACTTT.

This chain uses TRBV3-1 (or the pseudogene TRBV3-2) with TRBJ1-6, with 9 bases fitting TRBD1. V lost 1 base to trimming and J lost 10 bases; unmatched junction nucleotides: 11. The CDR3 sequence is 17 residues long. Germline V CDR1 and CDR2: LGHDT, YNNKEL (reference sequence). The CDR3 DNA is TGTGCCAGCAGCCAAGCCTATACAGGGGGCCATAGATCACCCCTCCACTTT. Protein sequence: CASSQAYTGGHRSPLHF.

The table lists this clone with a count of one. The CDR3 nucleotides are TGTGCCATCAGTGAGACAGGGGCAGACACTGAAGCTTTCTTT. Protein sequence: CAISETGADTEAFF. The chain is built from TRBV10-3 and TRBJ1-1; 7 positions agree with TRBD1. Germline lookup yields CDR1 ENHRY and CDR2 SYGVKD. The CDR3 length is 14 residues. The J segment lost 3 bases and the V segment lost 2 bases, leaving 3 bases of the junction unmatched.

The chain has TRBV3-1 (or the pseudogene TRBV3-2) and TRBJ1-1, with D maybe TRBD1 (5 bases). Deletions cut 7 bases from V and 11 bases from J, with 20 bases between. CDR1 and CDR2 from the germline V gene are LGHDT and YNNKEL (reference sequence). The CDR3 runs to 13 residues. The CDR3 region has the DNA TGTGCCAGCACGGTTTCCGGGGCGGGTGAGGCTTTCTTT. Protein: CASTVSGAGEAFF.

This chain uses TRBV2 with TRBJ1-5; D unresolved. V dropped 8 bases and J dropped 0 bases, with 11 bases sitting between them. Germline-derived CDR1 and CDR2 are SNHLY and FYNNEI. The CDR3 is 14 amino acids. The CDR3, as DNA: TGTGCCAGCCGCACGAGGGTTAGCAATCAGCCCCAGCATTTT. Translated, it gives CASRTRVSNQPQHF.

J is TRBJ1-3 and V is TRBV27; D gene unclear. The germline gives CDR1 MNHEY, CDR2 SMNVEV (reference sequence). The V end was cut by 8 bases, the J end by 3 bases, with 5 bases between. CDR3 length equals 11 residues. The CDR3 loop reads CASWGGNTIYF. CDR3 nucleotides: TGTGCCAGCTGGGGTGGAAACACCATATATTTT.

The CDR3 DNA is TGTGCCAGCAGTTACTCGGGAGAACCGATCCGGGGCGGCTACACCTTC. Amino acid sequence: CASSYSGEPIRGGYTF. The rearrangement joins TRBV6-6 to TRBJ1-2; D is perhaps TRBD1 (5 bases). Trimming left V 0 bases short and J 8 bases short, with 19 bases between. The CDR3 totals 16 residues. Germline loops: CDR1 MNHNY, CDR2 SVGAGI (reference sequence).

The chain carries TRBV9 and TRBJ1-1; no clear D gene. The CDR3 runs 17 residues. Trimming cost V 0 bases and J 5 bases, with 20 bases left between them. Germline loops: CDR1 SGDLS, CDR2 YYNGEE. In DNA, the CDR3 is TGTGCCAGCAGCGTAGATGGGAGGGCGGCGATGGGGACTGAAGCTTTCTTT. Its translation: CASSVDGRAAMGTEAFF.

The chain is built from TRBV19 and TRBJ2-3, with 8 bases identical to TRBD1. The CDR3 is 14 amino acids. The germline V gene encodes CDR1 LNHDA and CDR2 SQIVND (reference sequence). V gave up 10 bases and J gave up 5 bases; unmatched junction bases: 11. The CDR3 reads CATYDRGGIDTQYF. CDR3 bases: TGTGCCACCTACGACAGGGGTGGCATAGATACGCAGTATTTT.

V is TRBV30 and J is TRBJ1-5; 8 bases agree with TRBD1. The germline V gene has CDR1 GTSNPN and CDR2 SVGIG (reference sequence). The CDR3 consists of 14 residues. With V trimmed by 2 bases and J by 9 bases, 9 bases remained unmatched. The CDR3 protein is CAWSTDRGDWPQHF. The CDR3 DNA reads TGTGCCTGGAGTACAGACAGGGGAGATTGGCCCCAGCATTTT.

The chain carries TRBV9 and TRBJ2-3, with no clear D. CDR1 is SGDLS and CDR2 is YYNGEE in the germline V gene. Trimming shortened V by 0 bases and J by 2 bases, and 4 bases separated the two germline ends. The CDR3 length is 13 residues. CDR3 protein: CASSVDTTDTQYF. Written as DNA, the CDR3 is TGTGCCAGCAGCGTAGACACCACAGATACGCAGTATTTT.

The rearrangement joins TRBV7-9 to TRBJ1-2; D ambiguous. This CDR3 is 13 amino acids long. Trimming took 5 bases from V and 2 from J, leaving 9 bases between them. Germline CDR1 and CDR2: SEHNR and FQNEAQ (reference sequence). CDR3 DNA sequence: TGTGCCAGCAGCCCCGCGGTGAACTATGGCTACACCTTC. Amino acids: CASSPAVNYGYTF.

V gene TRBV27 combines with J gene TRBJ2-7, with TRBD2 matching 7 bases. V was pared by 7 bases and J by 3 bases, with 9 bases of the junction left unmatched. In germline, CDR1 is MNHEY, CDR2 SMNVEV (reference sequence). The CDR3 runs to 14 residues. CDR3 region: CASKPTGLNYEQYF. The CDR3 DNA reads TGTGCCAGCAAACCCACGGGACTAAACTACGAGCAGTACTTC.

V and J are TRBV27 and TRBJ1-4; the D is unclear. V was shortened by 4 bases and J by 8 bases, with 23 bases between the two germline ends. Per germline, CDR1 MNHEY and CDR2 SMNVEV (reference sequence). The CDR3 length is 17 residues. CDR3 sequence (DNA): TGTGCCAGCAGTTACCTCCCTAGGGCAGGACGAAACGAAAAACTGTTTTTT. Protein product: CASSYLPRAGRNEKLFF. The full variable domain, its missing parts supplied by reference TRBV27 and TRBJ1-4, is EAQVTQNPRYLITVTGKKLTVTCSQNMNHEYMSWYRQDPGLGLRQIYYSMNVEVTDKGDVPEGYKVSRKEKRNFPLILESPSPNQTSLYFCASSYLPRAGRNEKLFFGSGTQLSVL.

About this clone: One junction end does not reproduce the germline sequence, and a read error may be involved. The gene calls are TRBV6-6 and TRBJ1-2; no reliable D call. CDR3 length: 11 residues. Germline lookup yields CDR1 MNHNY and CDR2 SVGAGI (reference sequence). In nucleotides, the CDR3 is TGTGCCAGCAGTTACTCGAGCGCTCAGCTGTTC. Protein product: CASSYSSAQLF.

The rearrangement joins TRBV11-2 to TRBJ2-4, with D possibly called TRBD1 or TRBD2 (6 bases each). V was clipped by 6 bases and J by 7 bases, with 25 bases between them. CDR1 is SGHAT and CDR2 is FQNNGV in the germline V gene. The CDR3 extends over 17 amino acids. Here the CDR3 DNA reads TGTGCCAGCAGGTCTTGGGGACAAAGGGGGGTTTTGAACATTCAGTACTTC. This gives the protein CASRSWGQRGVLNIQYF.

This sequence joins TRBV20-1 and TRBJ2-3, with 11 bases aligning to TRBD2. The junction had 9 bases not matched to a gene; V was cut back by 3 bases and J by 1 base. The CDR3 has 17 residues. Germline CDR1 reads DFQATT; CDR2 reads SNEGSKA (reference sequence). Here the CDR3 DNA reads TGCAGTGCTAGTACTAGCGGGAGCTTTAAGGGCACAGATACGCAGTATTTT. Translating gives CSASTSGSFKGTDTQYF.

In DNA, the CDR3 is TGTGCCAGCAGAACCGGGACAGGGGTCTACGAGCAGTACTTC. It translates to CASRTGTGVYEQYF. The genes are TRBV6-5 and TRBJ2-7; 10 nucleotides agree with TRBD1. Unmatched junction bases numbered 5, after V lost 6 bases and J lost 3 bases. Germline V gene data show CDR1 as MNHEY and CDR2 as SVGAGI. This CDR3 spans 14 amino acids.

This chain links TRBV4-1 with TRBJ1-1; D remains unclear. Germline V gene sequence: CDR1 MGHRA, CDR2 YSYEKL. Trimming removed 4 bases from V and 0 bases from J, with 9 bases in between. This CDR3 is built from 14 residues. CDR3 in amino acids: CASSPRALNTEAFF. The CDR3 DNA is TGCGCCAGCAGCCCCCGGGCCTTGAACACTGAAGCTTTCTTT.

This clone was observed a single time. The chain combines TRBV5-1 with TRBJ2-5, with D perhaps matching TRBD1 (6 bases). The CDR3 length is 14 residues. Germline loops: CDR1 SGHRS, CDR2 YFSETQ. Trimming pared 5 bases from V and 5 bases from J, leaving 16 bases between. The DNA of the CDR3 is TGCGCCAGCAGGACGACAGGTGGAGCGGAGACCCAGTACTTC. It encodes CASRTTGGAETQYF.

The chain recombines TRBV5-1 with TRBJ1-1; D is perhaps TRBD1 (5 bases). Deletions cut 0 bases from V and 0 bases from J, with 12 bases between. The length of the CDR3 is 16 residues. In germline, CDR1 is SGHRS, CDR2 YFSETQ. The CDR3 DNA follows: TGCGCCAGCAGCTTGGCCAGCGGGACTATGAACACTGAAGCTTTCTTT. Protein: CASSLASGTMNTEAFF.